The next 29 T cell receptor beta chains were all read from a single sample in a study of identical twins. TCRdb ran MiXCR on the 5' RACE reads and lists one entry per CDR3 protein. Here the sample spans more than 1.5 million distinct CDR3 sequences, roughly 35% being singletons. The sequencing input was cord blood. The receptors here all came from a newborn girl in good health.

The chain recombines TRBV4-2 with TRBJ2-3, with D possibly TRBD2 on 5 matching bases. Trimming left V 0 bases short and J 6 bases short, with 13 bases between. The CDR3 extends over 15 amino acids. Germline loops: CDR1 LGHNA, CDR2 YNFKEQ. The CDR3 sequence: CASSQEIGSRDTQYF. CDR3 nucleotide sequence: TGTGCCAGCAGCCAAGAGATTGGGAGTAGGGATACGCAGTATTTT.

Comments on this clonotype: A junction boundary mismatches the germline segment, possibly from a read error. The rearrangement joins TRBV5-1 to TRBJ2-5, with 7 bases that match TRBD2. The CDR3 totals 15 residues. Germline CDR1 SGHRS, CDR2 YFSETQ. The CDR3 protein is CASSLVSGRGEPQYF. Here the CDR3 DNA reads TGCGCCAGCAGCTTGGTTTCAGGGAGGGGAGAGCCCCAGTACTTC.

This rearrangement joins TRBV9 to TRBJ2-5; D call uncertain. Germline V lookup: CDR1 SGDLS, CDR2 YYNGEE. V was shortened by 0 bases and J by 5 bases, with 17 bases between the two germline ends. The CDR3 is 16 amino acids. The CDR3 loop reads CASSVGLGLIRETQYF. The CDR3 coding sequence is TGTGCCAGCAGCGTAGGTCTAGGGCTGATACGCGAGACCCAGTACTTC.

This clonotype was counted only a few times. The chain has TRBV11-2 and TRBJ2-7, with D possibly being TRBD1 (6 bases). Trimming removed 6 bases at V and 1 base at J, with 13 bases between. Germline values: CDR1 SGHAT, CDR2 FQNNGV. This CDR3 region has 14 residues. The CDR3 coding sequence is TGTGCCAGCAGTCCACAGGGCAATTCCTACGAGCAGTACTTC. The encoded protein is CASSPQGNSYEQYF.

The chain combines TRBV18 with TRBJ2-7, with D unclear. V dropped 6 bases and J dropped 2 bases, with 23 bases sitting between them. The CDR3 totals 17 residues. Germline V CDR1 and CDR2: KGHSH, LQKENI. The chain's CDR3 is CASSPIFSSREPYEQYF. The CDR3 DNA reads TGTGCCAGCTCCCCAATCTTCTCTTCTAGGGAACCCTACGAGCAGTACTTC. Combining the CDR3 with reference TRBV18 and TRBJ2-7 gives the whole variable domain NAGVMQNPRHLVRRRGQEARLRCSPMKGHSHVYWYRQLPEEGLKFMVYLQKENIIDESGMPKERFSAEFPKEGPSILRIQQVVRGDSAAYFCASSPIFSSREPYEQYFGPGTRLTVT.

This chain connects TRBV12-3 or TRBV12-4 to TRBJ1-1; D might be TRBD1 (5 bases). V dropped 3 bases and J dropped 0 bases, with 11 bases sitting between them. This CDR3 has 15 amino acids. CDR3 DNA: TGTGCCAGCAGTTTCCTGGACAATCTGAACACTGAAGCTTTCTTT. Its translation is CASSFLDNLNTEAFF.

The J gene is TRBJ1-4, the V gene TRBV20-1; D gene uncertain. Germline-derived CDR1 and CDR2 are DFQATT and SNEGSKA (reference sequence). Trimming cost V 2 bases and J 8 bases, with 12 bases left between them. The CDR3 runs to 13 residues. This CDR3 reads CSARTPTGEKLFF. The CDR3 coding sequence is TGCAGTGCTAGAACGCCCACTGGGGAAAAACTGTTTTTT.

This clonotype was seen ten or more times. The chain joins TRBV29-1 to TRBJ2-5; TRBD2 might be the D (5 bases). This CDR3 is built from 15 residues. The V end was cut by 4 bases, the J end by 0 bases, with 15 bases between. Germline lookup yields CDR1 SQVTM and CDR2 ANQGSEA. CDR3 protein: CSVVDSSLYQETQYF. DNA of the CDR3: TGCAGCGTTGTGGACTCCTCTCTTTACCAAGAGACCCAGTACTTC.

Comments on this clonotype: A much larger clone sits a single nucleotide away, making a read error possible. V is TRBV27 and J is TRBJ2-5; TRBD2 agrees at 7 bases. Per the germline V gene, CDR1 is MNHEY and CDR2 is SMNVEV (reference sequence). This CDR3 spans 19 amino acids. The junction had 20 bases not matched to a gene; V was cut back by 5 bases and J by 2 bases. CDR3 bases: TGTGCCAGCAGTCCAATGACACATCGGGTGGAGCGGGATCAAGAGACCCAGTACTTC. It yields the protein CASSPMTHRVERDQETQYF.

V is TRBV21-1 and J is TRBJ1-4. TRBV21-1 is a recognized pseudogene. This CDR3 spans 14 amino acids. The CDR3 sequence: CASSYGRGFEKLFF. DNA for the CDR3: TGTGCCAGCAGCTATGGTAGAGGGTTTGAAAAACTGTTTTTT.

This chain connects TRBV10-3 to TRBJ1-1; 7 nucleotides align to TRBD1. Germline V lookup: CDR1 ENHRY, CDR2 SYGVKD. With V trimmed by 7 bases and J by 4 bases, 9 bases remained unmatched. The CDR3 loop spans 14 amino acids. CDR3 sequence reads: CAITSTGRGTEAFF. In nucleotides, the CDR3 is TGTGCCATCACTTCGACAGGGAGGGGCACTGAAGCTTTCTTT.

Comment on this clonotype: The junction and the germline gene differ at one end; a read error may be behind it. The chain is built from TRBV4-2 and TRBJ2-3, with 13 nucleotides matching TRBD2. CDR3 length equals 17 residues. CDR1 is LGHNA, CDR2 YNFKEQ, per germline. The CDR3 region has the DNA TGTGCCAGCACCTCGTTACTAGCGGGAGGGAGCACAGATACGCGGTATTTT. Its protein is CASTSLLAGGSTDTRYF.

The rearrangement links TRBV10-3 to TRBJ2-7, with D possibly matching TRBD2 (6 bases). The V end was cut by 6 bases, the J end by 6 bases, with 21 bases between. CDR1 is ENHRY and CDR2 is SYGVKD in the germline V gene. The CDR3 is 15 residues long. The CDR3 protein is CAIRRNPQEGSEQYF. The CDR3 DNA is TGTGCCATCAGGAGGAACCCGCAGGAGGGTTCCGAGCAGTACTTC.

This clonotype was seen more than once but under ten times. One end of the junction does not line up with germline, which may come from a read error. CDR3 nucleotides: TGCGCCAGTAGTCAAGCGAAAACCGACTCTTGGGAGACCCAGTACTTC. It is translated as CASSQAKTDSWETQYF. The chain employs TRBV23-1 and TRBJ2-5; unclear D gene. TRBV23-1 has ORF status, its function being uncertain. This CDR3 contains 16 residues.

This chain connects TRBV29-1 to TRBJ2-1; TRBD1 matches at 8 bases. The DNA end is more similar to TRBJ2-7, so the J call may be wrong. The CDR3 length is 14 residues. Germline V CDR1 and CDR2: SQVTM, ANQGSEA. The CDR3 sequence is CSVEGQATYNEQYF. Here the CDR3 DNA reads TGCAGCGTTGAGGGACAGGCGACCTACAATGAGCAGTACTTC.

The chain links TRBV28 to TRBJ2-7; 7 bases match TRBD1. From germline, CDR1 is MDHEN and CDR2 SYDVKM. CDR3 length: 15 residues. The V and J ends lost 1 base and 3 bases, in that order; junction bases with no gene match: 6. The CDR3, as DNA: TGTGCCAGCAGTTTATCCAGGGGGATCGTCTACGAGCAGTACTTC. As protein: CASSLSRGIVYEQYF.

Only a few counts were recorded for this clonotype. The rearrangement uses TRBV11-2 and TRBJ2-7, with D tentatively TRBD1 (6 bases). The CDR3 has 13 amino acids. Trimming stripped 8 bases from V and 0 bases from J, with 11 bases between. The germline V gene encodes CDR1 SGHAT and CDR2 FQNNGV. In DNA, the CDR3 is TGTGCCAGCTCGACAGGAAACTCCTACGAGCAGTACTTC. This codes for CASSTGNSYEQYF.

This clonotype has a handful of counts. The rearrangement links TRBV20-1 to TRBJ2-1, with TRBD2 matching 7 bases. The V and J ends lost 4 bases and 4 bases, in that order; junction bases with no gene match: 10. CDR3 length: 15 amino acids. Per germline, CDR1 DFQATT and CDR2 SNEGSKA (reference sequence). CDR3 loop: CSATPGTKVYNEQFF. DNA of the CDR3: TGCAGTGCTACACCCGGGACTAAGGTTTACAATGAGCAGTTCTTC.

V gene TRBV27 combines with J gene TRBJ2-7; 10 nucleotides agree with TRBD2. Germline trimming cut 3 bases from V and 1 base from J; bases unmatched to any gene: 6. Germline CDR1 is MNHEY and CDR2 is SMNVEV (reference sequence). There are 16 residues in the CDR3. CDR3 region: CASSFKLAGLSYEQYF. In DNA form, the CDR3 reads TGTGCCAGCAGTTTTAAACTAGCGGGACTATCCTACGAGCAGTACTTC.

The rearrangement uses TRBV27 and TRBJ1-2; TRBD1 aligns across 7 bases. Trimming cost V 5 bases and J 8 bases; bases outside gene matches: 8. Germline V gives CDR1 MNHEY, CDR2 SMNVEV (reference sequence). The CDR3 has 13 residues. The chain's CDR3 is CASSPWRGQGYTF. In DNA, the CDR3 is TGTGCCAGCAGTCCATGGAGGGGGCAGGGCTACACCTTC.

This clonotype came up many times. The chain's CDR3 is CGTSGGNTDTQYF. The CDR3 bases are TGTGGCACTAGCGGGGGGAACACAGATACGCAGTATTTT. The rearrangement uses TRBV10-3 and TRBJ2-3; 12 bases map to TRBD2. The CDR3 extends over 13 amino acids. Germline V gives CDR1 ENHRY, CDR2 SYGVKD.

J is TRBJ1-1 and V is TRBV20-1; D unclear. Trimming cost V 0 bases and J 4 bases, with 9 bases left between them. This CDR3 region has 13 residues. CDR1 and CDR2 from the germline V gene are DFQATT and SNEGSKA (reference sequence). The CDR3 here is CSARDTDSTEAFF. The CDR3 DNA reads as TGCAGTGCTAGAGATACGGATAGCACTGAAGCTTTCTTT.

A few counts support this clonotype. The chain has TRBV9 and TRBJ2-3, with 8 bases identical to TRBD2. Germline assignment: CDR1 SGDLS and CDR2 YYNGEE. The junction had 7 bases not matched to a gene; V was cut back by 4 bases and J by 0 bases. The CDR3 is 16 residues long. The DNA of the CDR3 is TGTGCCAGCAGCAGGCGGGAGGTTGGGAGCACAGATACGCAGTATTTT. Amino acid sequence: CASSRREVGSTDTQYF.

This clonotype was seen a few times. The rearrangement joins TRBV28 to TRBJ2-1, with TRBD2 matching 10 bases. Germline V lookup: CDR1 MDHEN, CDR2 SYDVKM. There are 14 residues in the CDR3. Trimming took 6 bases from V and 9 from J; bases not matched to a gene: 8. Here the CDR3 reads CASRSSGRTLEQFF. For the CDR3, the DNA is TGTGCCAGCAGATCTAGCGGGAGAACCCTTGAGCAGTTCTTC.

This clonotype showed up just a few times. The chain has TRBV3-1 and TRBJ2-3; TRBD2 agrees at 10 bases. This CDR3 has 16 amino acids. The trim removed 1 base at V and 5 bases at J, leaving 6 bases unmatched. Germline CDR1 is LGHDT and CDR2 is YNNKEL (reference sequence). For the CDR3, the DNA is TGTGCCAGCAGCCAAGCGGGACTAGCGCGGGGAGATACGCAGTATTTT. It yields the protein CASSQAGLARGDTQYF.

V is TRBV6-1 and J is TRBJ1-2; TRBD1 is a possible D gene (6 bases). V lost 1 base and J lost 2, with 8 bases in between. The germline CDR1 and CDR2 sequences are MNHNS and SASEGT. CDR3 length equals 14 residues. The CDR3 protein is CASSEVTGNYGYTF. CDR3 nucleotides: TGTGCCAGCAGTGAAGTAACAGGGAACTATGGCTACACCTTC.

On this clonotype itself: At one end, the junction sequence differs from germline, possibly due to a read error. This chain connects TRBV10-3 to TRBJ1-2; a weak D match, TRBD1 (6 bases). The CDR3 spans 15 residues. Germline assignment: CDR1 ENHRY and CDR2 SYGVKD. The CDR3 is CAISGASGDDYGDTF. The CDR3 DNA sequence: TGTGCCATCAGTGGGGCCTCAGGGGACGACTATGGCGACACCTTC.

The chain links TRBV10-2 to TRBJ1-1; TRBD1 is a possible D gene (6 bases). Trimming removed 6 bases at V and 4 bases at J, with 15 bases between. The length of the CDR3 is 14 residues. CDR1 and CDR2 (germline): WSHSY, SAAADI. The CDR3 loop is CASRLQGRATEAFF. CDR3 nucleotides: TGCGCCAGCAGGCTACAGGGAAGGGCCACTGAAGCTTTCTTT.

This clonotype has more than one count but fewer than ten. The chain joins TRBV20-1 to TRBJ2-7; D may be TRBD1 (5 bases). The V gene lost 5 bases and the J gene lost 6 bases, with 14 bases spanning the gap. This CDR3 has 12 residues. Germline lookup yields CDR1 DFQATT and CDR2 SNEGSKA (reference sequence). The CDR3 sequence: CSAGESGSEQYF. The CDR3 DNA is TGCAGTGCTGGGGAATCAGGGTCCGAGCAGTACTTC.